The 22 T cell receptor beta chains given below trace back to one sample, sequenced in a study of cytomegalovirus exposure and HLA in healthy donors. Researchers ran the PCR with 60 Vbeta and 13 Jbeta primers. Assay used: immunoSEQ multiplex PCR; TCRdb lists only in-frame clones, some missing. Of about 140,000 clones in the sample, 80% were seen once. The sequencing input was PBMCs. These receptors all stem from a male donor in good health and CMV-seropositive.

The J gene is TRBJ1-4, the V gene TRBV6-1; D gene ambiguous. CDR3 size: 14 residues. CDR1 is MNHNS and CDR2 is SASEGT in the germline V gene. V was cut by 7 bases and J by 3 bases, with 12 bases left in between. The CDR3 nucleotides are TGTGCCAGCAAACCACAGTGGGCTAATGAAAAACTGTTTTTT. Translated, it gives CASKPQWANEKLFF.

V usage is TRBV5-1 and J usage is TRBJ2-2; D call uncertain. From germline, CDR1 is SGHRS and CDR2 YFSETQ. The CDR3 covers 14 residues. V lost 4 bases, J lost 6 bases, and 13 bases lay in between. The CDR3 protein is CASSPWQYAGELFF. CDR3 nucleotide sequence: TGCGCCAGCAGCCCCTGGCAGTACGCCGGGGAGCTGTTTTTT.

The chain uses TRBV29-1 and TRBJ1-3; the D gene is possibly TRBD1 (6 bases). Trimming shortened V by 7 bases and J by 0 bases, and 10 bases separated the two germline ends. The CDR3 is made up of 13 amino acids. Germline V gene lookup returns CDR1 SQVTM and CDR2 ANQGSEA. CDR3 region: CSGQVDSGNTIYF. The CDR3 bases are TGCAGCGGACAGGTTGACTCTGGAAACACCATATATTTT.

This clone is a singleton in its sample. The J gene is TRBJ1-2, the V gene TRBV7-2; maybe TRBD1 (5 bases). Per germline, CDR1 SGHTA and CDR2 FQGNSA. V lost 1 base, J lost 7 bases, and 13 bases lay in between. The CDR3 runs 14 residues. CDR3 sequence: CASSLGGRDSGYTF. CDR3 DNA sequence: TGTGCCAGCAGCTTAGGCGGCAGGGACTCTGGCTACACCTTC. The whole variable domain, filled in from reference TRBV7-2 and TRBJ1-2, reads GAGVSQSPSNKVTEKGKDVELRCDPISGHTALYWYRQSLGQGLEFLIYFQGNSAPDKSGLPSDRFSAERTGGSVSTLTIQRTQQEDSAVYLCASSLGGRDSGYTFGSGTRLTVV.

The V call is TRBV2, the J call TRBJ2-1; TRBD2 agrees at 12 bases. Germline V gene lookup returns CDR1 SNHLY and CDR2 FYNNEI. The CDR3 is 15 residues long. The V gene end was trimmed by 8 bases and the J gene end by 2 bases; junction bases not matched to a gene: 4. CDR3 region: CASRTSGDPYNEQFF. The DNA of the CDR3 is TGTGCCAGCCGGACTAGCGGGGATCCCTACAATGAGCAGTTCTTC.

This clone has just a few counts. The chain recombines TRBV7-8 with TRBJ2-1, with TRBD2 matching 8 bases. The CDR3 contains 15 residues. Trimming removed 6 bases from V and 6 bases from J; junction bases left unmatched: 10. The V gene's germline CDR1 is SGHVS and CDR2 FQNEAQ. The CDR3, as DNA: TGTGCCAGCAGACTGCGGACTAGCTATATCAATGAGCAGTTCTTC. Amino acids: CASRLRTSYINEQFF. The whole variable domain, remainder taken from reference TRBV7-8 and TRBJ2-1, is GAGVSQSPRYKVAKRGQDVALRCDPISGHVSLFWYQQALGQGPEFLTYFQNEAQLDKSGLPSDRFFAERPEGSVSTLKIQRTQQEDSAVYLCASRLRTSYINEQFFGPGTRLTVL.

The genes are TRBV7-9 and TRBJ1-2, with TRBD1 matching 9 bases. Losses at the gene ends were 5 bases for V and 6 bases for J; bases not matched to a gene: 16. Germline values: CDR1 SEHNR, CDR2 FQNEAQ (reference sequence). This CDR3 is 17 amino acids long. CDR3 region: CASSPGTGIYPGNGYTF. In nucleotides, the CDR3 is TGTGCCAGCAGCCCCGGGACAGGGATTTACCCGGGGAATGGCTACACCTTC.

V is TRBV19 and J is TRBJ1-3; 7 bases map to TRBD1. Germline trimming cut 5 bases from V and 4 bases from J; bases unmatched to any gene: 2. The CDR3 covers 13 residues. Germline V lookup: CDR1 LNHDA, CDR2 SQIVND (reference sequence). The CDR3 protein is CASSGTVGNTIYF. CDR3 DNA sequence: TGTGCCAGTAGTGGGACAGTCGGAAACACCATATATTTT.

The rearrangement links TRBV19 to TRBJ1-1; no definite D call. Germline CDR1 and CDR2: LNHDA and SQIVND (reference sequence). Trimming cost V 3 bases and J 1 base, with 6 bases left between them. This CDR3 has 13 amino acids. CDR3: CASSMSTNTEAFF. The CDR3 coding sequence is TGTGCCAGTAGTATGAGCACGAACACTGAAGCTTTCTTT.

The chain uses TRBV7-9 and TRBJ1-2; D is perhaps TRBD1 (5 bases). Germline V gives CDR1 SEHNR, CDR2 FQNEAQ (reference sequence). The CDR3 contains 14 residues. Trimming stripped 3 bases from V and 4 bases from J, with 12 bases between. The CDR3 bases are TGTGCCAGCAGCTTTGAACAGACAGCCTATGGCTACACCTTC. Its translation: CASSFEQTAYGYTF.

V usage is TRBV4-1 and J usage is TRBJ2-7, with a possible D match to TRBD2 (6 bases). The V end lost 0 bases, the J end lost 3 bases, and 21 bases lay between the germline ends. The CDR3 has 18 amino acids. Germline-derived CDR1 and CDR2 are MGHRA and YSYEKL. CDR3 protein: CASSQEQYRAGLNYEQYF. CDR3 in DNA: TGCGCCAGCAGCCAAGAACAGTATAGGGCAGGACTAAACTACGAGCAGTACTTC.

This rearrangement joins TRBV10-3 to TRBJ1-3; D unclear. V lost 6 bases and J lost 0, with 6 bases in between. CDR1 is ENHRY and CDR2 is SYGVKD in the germline V gene. The CDR3 is 13 amino acids. Written as DNA, the CDR3 is TGTGCCATCAGGGGCATCTCTGGAAACACCATATATTTT. As protein: CAIRGISGNTIYF.

The CDR3 nucleotides are TGTGCCAGCAGCTTAGGCCTGGACAGGGGTTATAGCAATCAGCCCCAGCATTTT. The encoded protein is CASSLGLDRGYSNQPQHF. The rearrangement uses TRBV7-3 and TRBJ1-5; 9 bases line up with TRBD1. The germline CDR1 and CDR2 sequences are SGHTA and FQGTGA. The V gene end was trimmed by 2 bases and the J gene end by 0 bases; junction bases not matched to a gene: 8. The length of the CDR3 is 18 residues.

The chain carries TRBV28 and TRBJ2-1, with 12 nucleotides matching TRBD2. This CDR3 is built from 17 residues. CDR1 and CDR2 (germline): MDHEN, SYDVKM. After removal of 5 bases from V and 0 bases from J, the junction contained 5 bases not matched to a gene. CDR3 bases: TGTGCCAGCAGTCCCCCGACTAGCGGGAGCTCCTACAATGAGCAGTTCTTC. Its translation: CASSPPTSGSSYNEQFF.

This clone was detected only once. The CDR3 coding sequence is TGTGCCAGCAGTGATACAGGGTTAGACACTGAAGCTTTCTTT. It codes for CASSDTGLDTEAFF. The chain uses TRBV9 and TRBJ1-1; weak D call: TRBD1 (6 bases). Deletions cut 5 bases from V and 3 bases from J, with 14 bases between. This CDR3 region has 14 residues. CDR1 and CDR2 (germline): SGDLS, YYNGEE.

With regard to this clone: Mismatch with germline at one junction end may stem from a read error. The CDR3 reads CASSPQYPDSPLHF. The CDR3 DNA reads as TGTGCCAGCTCCCCACAGTATCCGGATTCACCCCTCCACTTT. This chain connects TRBV18 to TRBJ1-6, with D unclear. The CDR3 spans 14 residues. CDR1 is KGHSH and CDR2 is LQKENI in the germline V gene. Full variable domain (outside the CDR3, taken from reference TRBV18 and TRBJ1-6): NAGVMQNPRHLVRRRGQEARLRCSPMKGHSHVYWYRQLPEEGLKFMVYLQKENIIDESGMPKERFSAEFPKEGPSILRIQQVVRGDSAAYFCASSPQYPDSPLHFGNGTRLTVT.

V and J are TRBV13 and TRBJ2-5; D uncertain. The V end was cut by 5 bases, the J end by 7 bases, with 14 bases between. Germline V gene sequence: CDR1 PRHDT, CDR2 FYEKMQ (reference sequence). The CDR3 consists of 13 residues. DNA of the CDR3: TGTGCCAGCAGCCCTCTAGAGTATGGGACCCAGTACTTC. Its protein product is CASSPLEYGTQYF.

This clone was counted a single time. The rearrangement joins TRBV19 to TRBJ2-1; D perhaps matches TRBD2 (5 bases). Germline CDR1 LNHDA, CDR2 SQIVND (reference sequence). The CDR3 is 16 residues long. V lost 4 bases and J 2 bases, leaving 15 bases between the germline ends. The CDR3 sequence is CASSRGNSNPYNEQFF. The CDR3 region has the DNA TGTGCCAGTAGTAGAGGGAATTCCAACCCCTACAATGAGCAGTTCTTC.

V and J are TRBV18 and TRBJ1-2, with D perhaps TRBD1 (6 bases). Trimming left V 2 bases short and J 3 bases short, with 19 bases between. The CDR3 runs to 17 residues. Germline values: CDR1 KGHSH, CDR2 LQKENI. The CDR3 loop is CASSPRTVRGLDYGYTF. The CDR3 nucleotides are TGTGCCAGCTCACCAAGGACAGTCCGTGGGTTGGACTATGGCTACACCTTC.

The chain joins TRBV28 to TRBJ1-2; D unclear. Germline V gene lookup returns CDR1 MDHEN and CDR2 SYDVKM. V was cut by 6 bases and J by 1 base, with 15 bases left in between. This CDR3 is built from 15 residues. CDR3 sequence: CASRLRHLLNYGYTF. The CDR3 DNA reads TGTGCCAGCAGGCTGCGACACTTACTTAACTATGGCTACACCTTC.

This chain joins TRBV7-9 and TRBJ1-3; D perhaps matches TRBD1 (5 bases). The V gene lost 5 bases and the J gene lost 0 bases, with 14 bases spanning the gap. Germline V lookup: CDR1 SEHNR, CDR2 FQNEAQ (reference sequence). This CDR3 has 16 amino acids. The chain's CDR3 is CASSPPGTTSGNTIYF. Written as DNA, the CDR3 is TGTGCCAGCAGCCCGCCCGGGACTACCTCTGGAAACACCATATATTTT.

The rearrangement links TRBV5-8 to TRBJ2-5, with D possibly being TRBD2 (6 bases). The J call may be faulty, since TRBJ2-7 better matches the DNA end. Germline CDR1 and CDR2: SGHTS and YDEGEE. The CDR3 contains 15 residues. The CDR3: CASSSGTGPFYEQYF. The CDR3 region has the DNA TGTGCCAGCAGCTCGGGGACTGGTCCGTTCTACGAGCAGTACTTC.